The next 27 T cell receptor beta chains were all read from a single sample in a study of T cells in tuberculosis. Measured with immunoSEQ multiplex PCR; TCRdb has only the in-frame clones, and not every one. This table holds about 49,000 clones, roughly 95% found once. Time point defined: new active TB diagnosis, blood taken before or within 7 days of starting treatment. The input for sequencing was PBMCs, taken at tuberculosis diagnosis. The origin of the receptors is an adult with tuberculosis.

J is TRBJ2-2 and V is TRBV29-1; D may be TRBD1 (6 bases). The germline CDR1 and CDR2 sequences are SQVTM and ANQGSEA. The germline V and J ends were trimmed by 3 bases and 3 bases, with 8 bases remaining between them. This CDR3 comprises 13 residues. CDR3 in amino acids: CSVEAGDTGELFF. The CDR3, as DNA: TGCAGCGTTGAGGCAGGGGACACCGGGGAGCTGTTTTTT.

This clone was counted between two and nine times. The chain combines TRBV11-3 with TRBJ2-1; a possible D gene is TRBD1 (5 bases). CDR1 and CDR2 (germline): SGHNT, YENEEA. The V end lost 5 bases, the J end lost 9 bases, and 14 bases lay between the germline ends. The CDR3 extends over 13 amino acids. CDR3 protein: CASSTAPTAEQFF. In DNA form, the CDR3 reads TGTGCCAGCAGCACCGCCCCGACAGCTGAGCAGTTCTTC.

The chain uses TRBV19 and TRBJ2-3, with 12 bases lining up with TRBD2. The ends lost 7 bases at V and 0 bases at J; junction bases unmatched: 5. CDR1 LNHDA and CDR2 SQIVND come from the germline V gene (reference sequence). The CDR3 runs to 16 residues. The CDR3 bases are TGTGCCAGTACCCGCCTAGCGGGAGGGAGCACAGATACGCAGTATTTT. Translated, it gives CASTRLAGGSTDTQYF.

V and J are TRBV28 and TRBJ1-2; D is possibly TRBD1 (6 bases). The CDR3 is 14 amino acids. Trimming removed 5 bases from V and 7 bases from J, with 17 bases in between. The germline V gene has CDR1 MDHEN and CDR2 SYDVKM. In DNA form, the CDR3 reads TGTGCCAGCAGTATCCCAGGGGTAGGAAGTGGCTACACCTTC. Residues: CASSIPGVGSGYTF.

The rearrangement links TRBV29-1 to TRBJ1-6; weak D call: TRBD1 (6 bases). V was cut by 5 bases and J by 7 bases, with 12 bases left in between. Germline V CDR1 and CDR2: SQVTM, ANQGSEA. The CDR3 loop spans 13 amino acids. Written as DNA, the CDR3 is TGCAGCGTTTCGACAGGCCTGAATTCACCCCTCCACTTT. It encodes CSVSTGLNSPLHF.

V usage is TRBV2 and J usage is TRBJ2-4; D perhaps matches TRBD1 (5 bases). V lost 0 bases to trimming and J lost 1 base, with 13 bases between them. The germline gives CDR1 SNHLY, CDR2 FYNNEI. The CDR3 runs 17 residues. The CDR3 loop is CASSEAGGALAKNIQYF. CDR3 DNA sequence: TGTGCCAGCAGTGAAGCAGGTGGGGCTCTGGCCAAAAACATTCAGTACTTC.

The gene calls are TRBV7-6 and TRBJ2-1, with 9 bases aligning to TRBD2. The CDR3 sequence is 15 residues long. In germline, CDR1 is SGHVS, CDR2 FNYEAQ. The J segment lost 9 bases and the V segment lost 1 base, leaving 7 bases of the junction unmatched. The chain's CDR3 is CASSLGGRARGEQFF. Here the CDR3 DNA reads TGTGCCAGCAGCTTAGGCGGGAGGGCCCGGGGTGAGCAGTTCTTC. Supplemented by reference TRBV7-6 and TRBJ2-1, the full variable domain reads GAGVSQSPRYKVTKRGQDVALRCDPISGHVSLYWYRQALGQGPEFLTYFNYEAQQDKSGLPNDRFSAERPEGSISTLTIQRTEQRDSAMYRCASSLGGRARGEQFFGPGTRLTVL.

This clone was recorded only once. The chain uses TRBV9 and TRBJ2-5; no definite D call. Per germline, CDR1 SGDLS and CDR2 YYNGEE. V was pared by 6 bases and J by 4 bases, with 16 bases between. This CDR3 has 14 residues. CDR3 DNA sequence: TGTGCCAGCACCCGATACCCCTCGGGAGAGACCCAGTACTTC. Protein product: CASTRYPSGETQYF.

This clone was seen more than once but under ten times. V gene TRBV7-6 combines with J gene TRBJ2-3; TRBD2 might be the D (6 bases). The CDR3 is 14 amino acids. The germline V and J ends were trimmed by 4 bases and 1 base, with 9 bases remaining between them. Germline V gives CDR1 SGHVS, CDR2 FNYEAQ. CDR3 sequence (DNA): TGTGCCAGCAGCTCCTCGGGGGGCACAGATACGCAGTATTTT. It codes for CASSSSGGTDTQYF.

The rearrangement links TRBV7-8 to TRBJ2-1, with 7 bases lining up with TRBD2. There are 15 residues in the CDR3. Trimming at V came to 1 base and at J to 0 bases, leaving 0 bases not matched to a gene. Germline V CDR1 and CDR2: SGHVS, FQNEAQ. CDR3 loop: CASSLGTSSYNEQFF. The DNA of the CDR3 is TGTGCCAGCAGCTTAGGGACTAGCTCCTACAATGAGCAGTTCTTC.

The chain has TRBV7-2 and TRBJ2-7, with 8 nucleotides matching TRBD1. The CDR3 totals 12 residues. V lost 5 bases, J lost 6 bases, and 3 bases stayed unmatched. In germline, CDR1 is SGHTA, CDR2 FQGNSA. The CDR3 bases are TGTGCCAGCAGCCGGACAGGGTCCGAGCAGTACTTC. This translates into CASSRTGSEQYF.

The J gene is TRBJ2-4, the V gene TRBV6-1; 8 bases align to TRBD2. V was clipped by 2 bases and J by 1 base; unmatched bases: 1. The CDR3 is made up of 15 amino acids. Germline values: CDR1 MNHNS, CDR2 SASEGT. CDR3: CASSEPGGAKNIQYF. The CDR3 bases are TGTGCCAGCAGTGAACCGGGGGGGGCCAAAAACATTCAGTACTTC.

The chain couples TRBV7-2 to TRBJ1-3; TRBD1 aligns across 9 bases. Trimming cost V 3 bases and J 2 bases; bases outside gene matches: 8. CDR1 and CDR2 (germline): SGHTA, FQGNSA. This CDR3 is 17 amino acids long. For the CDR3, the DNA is TGTGCCAGCAGCTTGAATACGGGACAGGGAGCTGGAAACACCATATATTTT. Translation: CASSLNTGQGAGNTIYF. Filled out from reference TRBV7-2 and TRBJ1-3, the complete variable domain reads GAGVSQSPSNKVTEKGKDVELRCDPISGHTALYWYRQSLGQGLEFLIYFQGNSAPDKSGLPSDRFSAERTGGSVSTLTIQRTQQEDSAVYLCASSLNTGQGAGNTIYFGEGSWLTVV.

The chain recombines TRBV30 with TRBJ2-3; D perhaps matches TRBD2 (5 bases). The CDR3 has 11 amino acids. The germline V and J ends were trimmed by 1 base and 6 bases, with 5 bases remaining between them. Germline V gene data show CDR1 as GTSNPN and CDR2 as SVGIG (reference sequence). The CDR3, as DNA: TGTGCCTGGAGTGCGGGGGATACGCAGTATTTT. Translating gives CAWSAGDTQYF.

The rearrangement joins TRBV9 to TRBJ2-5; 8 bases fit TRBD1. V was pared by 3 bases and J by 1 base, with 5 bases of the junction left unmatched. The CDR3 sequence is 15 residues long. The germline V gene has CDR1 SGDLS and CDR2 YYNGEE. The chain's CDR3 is CASSAGDRGQETQYF. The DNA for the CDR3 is TGTGCCAGCAGCGCGGGCGACAGGGGCCAAGAGACCCAGTACTTC.

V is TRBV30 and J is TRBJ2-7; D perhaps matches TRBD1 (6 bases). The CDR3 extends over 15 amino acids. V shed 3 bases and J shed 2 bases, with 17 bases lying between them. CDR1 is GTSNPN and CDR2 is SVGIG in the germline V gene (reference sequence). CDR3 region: CAWRQTGTPPYEQYF. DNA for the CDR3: TGTGCCTGGAGGCAAACCGGGACACCTCCCTACGAGCAGTACTTC.

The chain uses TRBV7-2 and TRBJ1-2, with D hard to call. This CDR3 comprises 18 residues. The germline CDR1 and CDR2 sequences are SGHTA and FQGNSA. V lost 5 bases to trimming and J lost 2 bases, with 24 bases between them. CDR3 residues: CASSPHGYGRDKNYGYTF. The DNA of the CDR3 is TGTGCCAGCAGCCCCCACGGGTACGGGAGGGATAAAAACTATGGCTACACCTTC.

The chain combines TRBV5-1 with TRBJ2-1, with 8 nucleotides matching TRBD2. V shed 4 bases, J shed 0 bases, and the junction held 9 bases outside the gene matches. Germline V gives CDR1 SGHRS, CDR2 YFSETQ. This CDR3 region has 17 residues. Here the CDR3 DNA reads TGCGCCAGCAGCGGAGGGACTAGGACCCGCTCCTACAATGAGCAGTTCTTC. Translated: CASSGGTRTRSYNEQFF.

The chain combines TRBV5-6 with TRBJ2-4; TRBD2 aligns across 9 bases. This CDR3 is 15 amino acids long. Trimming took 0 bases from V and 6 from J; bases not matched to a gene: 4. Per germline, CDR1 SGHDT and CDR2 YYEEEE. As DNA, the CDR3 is TGTGCCAGCAGCTTGGTGGCGGGAGGGGGAAACATTCAGTACTTC. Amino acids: CASSLVAGGGNIQYF. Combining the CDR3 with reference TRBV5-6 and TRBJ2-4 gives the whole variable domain DAGVTQSPTHLIKTRGQQVTLRCSPKSGHDTVSWYQQALGQGPQFIFQYYEEEERQRGNFPDRFSGHQFPNYSSELNVNALLLGDSALYLCASSLVAGGGNIQYFGAGTRLSVL.

The CDR3 DNA is TGCGCCAGCAGTCAATCGCCCGGGACAGGGACACCCCTGAACACTGAAGCTTTCTTT. Protein sequence: CASSQSPGTGTPLNTEAFF. V usage is TRBV23-1 and J usage is TRBJ1-1, with 9 bases identical to TRBD1. TRBV23-1 is an open reading frame, and its role is uncertain. The CDR3 extends over 19 amino acids. V lost 0 bases, J lost 0 bases, and 11 bases stayed unmatched.

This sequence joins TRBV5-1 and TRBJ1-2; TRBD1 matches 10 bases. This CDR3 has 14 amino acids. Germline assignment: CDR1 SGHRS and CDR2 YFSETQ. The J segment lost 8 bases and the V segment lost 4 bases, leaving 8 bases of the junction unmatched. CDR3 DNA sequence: TGCGCCAGCAGCCCAGTCATGACAGGGGGCGGCTACACCTTC. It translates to CASSPVMTGGGYTF.

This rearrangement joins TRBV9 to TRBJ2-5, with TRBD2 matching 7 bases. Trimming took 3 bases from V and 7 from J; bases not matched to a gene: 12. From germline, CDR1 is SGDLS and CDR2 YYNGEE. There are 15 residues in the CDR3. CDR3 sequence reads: CASSAEARTSGTQYF. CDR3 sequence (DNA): TGTGCCAGCAGCGCCGAGGCCCGGACTAGTGGGACCCAGTACTTC.

The CDR3 coding sequence is TGCGCCAGCAGCTTGGCGTTAGCGGGAAGCACAGATACGCAGTATTTT. Protein product: CASSLALAGSTDTQYF. The chain is built from TRBV5-1 and TRBJ2-3, with TRBD2 matching over 8 bases. The CDR3 covers 16 residues. J was trimmed by 0 bases and V by 0 bases; bases with no gene match: 3. Germline V gene data show CDR1 as SGHRS and CDR2 as YFSETQ.

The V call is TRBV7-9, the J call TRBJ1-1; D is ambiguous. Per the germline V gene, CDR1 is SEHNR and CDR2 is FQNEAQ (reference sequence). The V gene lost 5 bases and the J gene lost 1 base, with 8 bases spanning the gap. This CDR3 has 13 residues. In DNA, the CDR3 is TGTGCCAGCAGCGGACGGGAGAACACTGAAGCTTTCTTT. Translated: CASSGRENTEAFF.

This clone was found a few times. The CDR3 reads CASSTPGVSYTF. The CDR3 DNA sequence: TGTGCCAGCAGCACGCCAGGGGTGAGCTACACCTTC. The chain carries TRBV13 and TRBJ1-2; possible D gene TRBD1, 6 bases. The V gene's germline CDR1 is PRHDT and CDR2 FYEKMQ (reference sequence). The CDR3 covers 12 residues. V was pared by 5 bases and J by 9 bases, with 13 bases between.

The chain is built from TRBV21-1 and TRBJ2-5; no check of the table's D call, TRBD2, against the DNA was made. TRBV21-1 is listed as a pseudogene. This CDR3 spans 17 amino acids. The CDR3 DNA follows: TGTGCCAGCAGCAACCCATCTAGCGGGAGACTCCAAGAGACCCAGTACTTC. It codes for CASSNPSSGRLQETQYF.

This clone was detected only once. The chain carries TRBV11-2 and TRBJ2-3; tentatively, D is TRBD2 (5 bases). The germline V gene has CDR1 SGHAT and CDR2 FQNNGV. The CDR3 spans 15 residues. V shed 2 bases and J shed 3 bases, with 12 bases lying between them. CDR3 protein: CASSLSTADTDTQYF. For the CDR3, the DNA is TGTGCCAGCAGCTTATCAACAGCGGATACAGATACGCAGTATTTT.